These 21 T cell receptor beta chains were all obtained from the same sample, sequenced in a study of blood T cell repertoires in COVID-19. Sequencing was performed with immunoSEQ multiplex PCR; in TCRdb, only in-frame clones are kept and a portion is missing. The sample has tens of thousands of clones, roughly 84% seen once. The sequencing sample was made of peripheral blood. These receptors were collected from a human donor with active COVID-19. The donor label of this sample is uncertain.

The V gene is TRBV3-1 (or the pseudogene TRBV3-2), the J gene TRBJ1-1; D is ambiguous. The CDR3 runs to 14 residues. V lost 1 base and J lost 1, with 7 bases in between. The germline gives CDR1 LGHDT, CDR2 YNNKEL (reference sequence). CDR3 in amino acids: CASSQGVGNTEAFF. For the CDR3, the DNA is TGTGCCAGCAGCCAAGGAGTCGGGAACACTGAAGCTTTCTTT.

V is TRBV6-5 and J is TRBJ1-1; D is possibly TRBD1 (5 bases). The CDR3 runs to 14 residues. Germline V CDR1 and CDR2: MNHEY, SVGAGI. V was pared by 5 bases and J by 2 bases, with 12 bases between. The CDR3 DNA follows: TGTGCCAGCAGTCCGCGACAGAGAAACACTGAAGCTTTCTTT. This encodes CASSPRQRNTEAFF.

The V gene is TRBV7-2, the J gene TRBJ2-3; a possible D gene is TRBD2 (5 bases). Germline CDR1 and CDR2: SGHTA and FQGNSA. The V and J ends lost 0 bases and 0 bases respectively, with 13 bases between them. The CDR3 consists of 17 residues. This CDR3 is CASSLAWLASSTDTQYF. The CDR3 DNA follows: TGTGCCAGCAGCTTAGCGTGGCTAGCCTCTAGCACAGATACGCAGTATTTT.

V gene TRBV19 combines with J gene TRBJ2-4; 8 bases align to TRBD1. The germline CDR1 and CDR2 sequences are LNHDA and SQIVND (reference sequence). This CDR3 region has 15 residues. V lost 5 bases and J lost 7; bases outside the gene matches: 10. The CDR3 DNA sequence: TGTGCCAGTAGTTCGTTCGGGACAGGTTCTAACATTCAGTACTTC. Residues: CASSSFGTGSNIQYF.

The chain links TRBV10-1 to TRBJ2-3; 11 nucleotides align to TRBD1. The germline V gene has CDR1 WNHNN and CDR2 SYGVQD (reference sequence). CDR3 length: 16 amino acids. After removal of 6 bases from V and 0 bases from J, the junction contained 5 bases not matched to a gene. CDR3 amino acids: CASRWTGGDSTDTQYF. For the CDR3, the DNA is TGCGCCAGCAGATGGACAGGGGGCGACAGCACAGATACGCAGTATTTT.

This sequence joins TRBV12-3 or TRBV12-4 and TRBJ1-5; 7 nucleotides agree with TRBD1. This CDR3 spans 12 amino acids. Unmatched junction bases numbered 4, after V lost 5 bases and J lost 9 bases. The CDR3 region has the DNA TGTGCCAGCAGTGGGACAGTTCCGCCCCAGCATTTT. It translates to CASSGTVPPQHF.

This CDR3 is CASSQTLGQGIGNTIYF. CDR3 sequence (DNA): TGCGCCAGCAGCCAAACCTTGGGACAGGGGATCGGAAACACCATATATTTT. J is TRBJ1-3 and V is TRBV4-1; 10 nucleotides agree with TRBD1. There are 17 residues in the CDR3. Germline CDR1 and CDR2: MGHRA and YSYEKL. Losses at the gene ends were 2 bases for V and 4 bases for J; bases not matched to a gene: 8.

CDR3 residues: CASSVGESGGRGETQYF. CDR3 DNA sequence: TGTGCCAGCAGCGTCGGCGAGAGCGGGGGCCGAGGGGAGACCCAGTACTTC. The rearrangement joins TRBV9 to TRBJ2-5; the match to TRBD2 covers 8 bases. Germline CDR1 and CDR2: SGDLS and YYNGEE. This CDR3 spans 17 amino acids. V gave up 2 bases and J gave up 5 bases; unmatched junction bases: 14. The whole variable domain, filled in from reference TRBV9 and TRBJ2-5, reads DSGVTQTPKHLITATGQRVTLRCSPRSGDLSVYWYQQSLDQGLQFLIQYYNGEERAKGNILERFSAQQFPDLHSELNLSSLELGDSALYFCASSVGESGGRGETQYFGPGTRLLVL.

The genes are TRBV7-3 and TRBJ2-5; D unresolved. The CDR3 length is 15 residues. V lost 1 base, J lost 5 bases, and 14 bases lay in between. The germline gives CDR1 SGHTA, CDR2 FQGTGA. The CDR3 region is CASSLSGYSRETQYF. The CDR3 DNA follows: TGTGCCAGCAGCTTAAGCGGTTACTCCCGGGAGACCCAGTACTTC. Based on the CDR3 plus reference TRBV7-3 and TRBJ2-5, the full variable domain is GAGVSQTPSNKVTEKGKYVELRCDPISGHTALYWYRQSLGQGPEFLIYFQGTGAADDSGLPNDRFFAVRPEGSVSTLKIQRTERGDSAVYLCASSLSGYSRETQYFGPGTRLLVL.

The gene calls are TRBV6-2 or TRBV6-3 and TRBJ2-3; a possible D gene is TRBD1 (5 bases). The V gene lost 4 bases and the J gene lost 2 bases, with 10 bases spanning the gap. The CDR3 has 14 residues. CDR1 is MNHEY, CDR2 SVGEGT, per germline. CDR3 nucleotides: TGTGCCAGCAGTTCAGGGAATCCCACAGATACGCAGTATTTT. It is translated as CASSSGNPTDTQYF.

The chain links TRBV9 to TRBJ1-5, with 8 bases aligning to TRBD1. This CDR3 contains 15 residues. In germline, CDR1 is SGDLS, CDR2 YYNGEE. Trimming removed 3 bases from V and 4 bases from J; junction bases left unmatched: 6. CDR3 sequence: CASSAGTGENQPQHF. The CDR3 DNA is TGTGCCAGCAGCGCCGGGACAGGAGAAAATCAGCCCCAGCATTTT.

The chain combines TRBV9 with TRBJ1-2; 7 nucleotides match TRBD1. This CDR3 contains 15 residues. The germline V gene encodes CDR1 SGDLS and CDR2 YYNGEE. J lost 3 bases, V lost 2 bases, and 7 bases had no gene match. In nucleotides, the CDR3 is TGTGCCAGCAGCGTCTTCGGGACAGCCGACTATGGCTACACCTTC. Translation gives CASSVFGTADYGYTF.

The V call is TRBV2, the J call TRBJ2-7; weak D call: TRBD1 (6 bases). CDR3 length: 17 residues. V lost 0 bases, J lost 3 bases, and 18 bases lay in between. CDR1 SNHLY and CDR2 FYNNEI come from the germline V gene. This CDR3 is CASSEAEPGHGIYEQYF. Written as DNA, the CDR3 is TGTGCCAGCAGTGAAGCGGAACCGGGACACGGGATCTACGAGCAGTACTTC.

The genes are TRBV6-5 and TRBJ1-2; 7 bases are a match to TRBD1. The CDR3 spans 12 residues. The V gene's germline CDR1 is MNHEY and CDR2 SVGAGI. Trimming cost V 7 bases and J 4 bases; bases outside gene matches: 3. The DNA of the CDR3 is TGTGCCAGCAAGGGACAGATCTATGGCTACACCTTC. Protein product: CASKGQIYGYTF.

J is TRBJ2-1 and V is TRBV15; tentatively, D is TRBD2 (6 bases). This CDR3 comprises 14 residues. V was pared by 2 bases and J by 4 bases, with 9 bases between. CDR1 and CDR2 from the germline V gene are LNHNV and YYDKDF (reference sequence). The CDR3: CATSRTRGYNEQFF. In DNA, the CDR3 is TGTGCCACCAGCAGAACCCGGGGGTACAATGAGCAGTTCTTC. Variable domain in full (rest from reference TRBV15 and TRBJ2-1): DAMVIQNPRYQVTQFGKPVTLSCSQTLNHNVMYWYQQKSSQAPKLLFHYYDKDFNNEADTPDNFQSRRPNTSFCFLDIRSPGLGDTAMYLCATSRTRGYNEQFFGPGTRLTVL.

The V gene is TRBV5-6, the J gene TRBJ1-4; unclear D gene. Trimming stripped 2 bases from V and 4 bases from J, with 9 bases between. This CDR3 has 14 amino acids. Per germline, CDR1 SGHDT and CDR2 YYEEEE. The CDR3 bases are TGTGCCAGCAGCTTCGGCGGTCTTAATGAAAAACTGTTTTTT. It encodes CASSFGGLNEKLFF.

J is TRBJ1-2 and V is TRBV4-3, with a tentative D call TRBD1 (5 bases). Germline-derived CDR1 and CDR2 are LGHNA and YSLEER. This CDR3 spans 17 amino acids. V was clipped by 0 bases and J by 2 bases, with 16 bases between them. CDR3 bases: TGCGCCAGCAGCCAAGATCGGGGGGGGGACCTCAACTATGGCTACACCTTC. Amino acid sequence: CASSQDRGGDLNYGYTF.

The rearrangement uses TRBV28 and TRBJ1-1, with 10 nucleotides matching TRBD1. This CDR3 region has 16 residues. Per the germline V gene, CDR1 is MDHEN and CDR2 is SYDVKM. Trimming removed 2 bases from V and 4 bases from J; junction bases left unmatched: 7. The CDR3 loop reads CASSLRRQGAGTEAFF. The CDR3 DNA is TGTGCCAGCAGTTTACGGCGACAGGGGGCGGGCACTGAAGCTTTCTTT.

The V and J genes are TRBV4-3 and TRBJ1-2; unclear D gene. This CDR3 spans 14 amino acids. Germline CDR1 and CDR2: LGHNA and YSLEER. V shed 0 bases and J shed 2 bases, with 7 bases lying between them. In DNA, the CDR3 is TGCGCCAGCAGCCAAGACAGGCTCAACTATGGCTACACCTTC. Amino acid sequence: CASSQDRLNYGYTF.

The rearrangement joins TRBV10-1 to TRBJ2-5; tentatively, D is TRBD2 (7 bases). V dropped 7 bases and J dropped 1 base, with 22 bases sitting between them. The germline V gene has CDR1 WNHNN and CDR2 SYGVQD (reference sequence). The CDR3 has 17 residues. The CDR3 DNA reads TGCGCCAGCACCTATCCTGGGGGGGGCGCATTCCAAGAGACCCAGTACTTC. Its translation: CASTYPGGGAFQETQYF.

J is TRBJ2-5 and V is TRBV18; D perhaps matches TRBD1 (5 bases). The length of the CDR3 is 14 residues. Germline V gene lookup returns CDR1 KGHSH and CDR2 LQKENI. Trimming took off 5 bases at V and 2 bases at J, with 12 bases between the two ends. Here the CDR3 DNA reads TGTGCCAGCTCAAGCAGGGCCCTTCAAGAGACCCAGTACTTC. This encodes CASSSRALQETQYF.